This entry is about one TCR beta chain. The sample is drawn from a study of tissue T cells after allogeneic stem cell transplantation. The protocol was immunoSEQ multiplex PCR, while the TCRdb copy is restricted to in-frame clones and leaves out a portion. The sample lists about 3,900 clones, around 70% occurring once. CDR1 and CDR2 (germline): PRHDT, FYEKMQ (reference sequence). Deletions cut 1 base from V and 2 bases from J, with 8 bases between. This CDR3 region has 14 residues. This sample comprised left colon tissue, obtained at autopsy. The receptor comes from a woman aged 18-55 years with breast cancer. The chain joins TRBV13 to TRBJ1-2; D is ambiguous. CDR3 sequence: CASSLALENYGYTF. CDR3 bases: TGTGCCAGCAGCTTAGCTTTGGAGAACTATGGCTACACCTTC.